The 29 T cell receptor beta chains below come from one sample, sequenced in a study of T cells in Graves' hyperthyroidism and ophthalmopathy. Regions amplified from RNA transcripts were the TCR beta CDR3 regions. Initially, a first-round RT-PCR of the TCR CDR3 employed the HTBI primer set. TCRdb passed the multiplex PCR reads through MiXCR, listing each CDR3 protein once. This table has fewer than 650,000 distinct CDR3 sequences, 14% appearing once. The source material was blood. The receptor source for this set is a middle-aged woman with Graves' hyperthyroidism.

This clonotype was seen at least ten times. The rearrangement joins TRBV28 to TRBJ1-5; D ambiguous. The CDR3 has 12 amino acids. Trimming pared 6 bases from V and 6 bases from J, leaving 9 bases between. Per germline, CDR1 MDHEN and CDR2 SYDVKM. This CDR3 is CASRVGTQPQHF. DNA of the CDR3: TGTGCCAGCAGAGTGGGAACTCAGCCCCAGCATTTT.

At least ten counts were recorded for this clonotype. The V call is TRBV20-1, the J call TRBJ2-1; possibly TRBD2 for D (5 bases). The CDR3 is made up of 15 amino acids. Germline V gene sequence: CDR1 DFQATT, CDR2 SNEGSKA (reference sequence). CDR3 DNA: TGCAGCGGGATAAGTGGCGGCTCCGCCTACAATGAGCAGTTCTTC. Amino acids: CSGISGGSAYNEQFF.

This chain connects TRBV6-1 to TRBJ2-3, with 9 bases lining up with TRBD1. V shed 6 bases and J 10 bases; nucleotides not matched to a gene: 2. Germline-derived CDR1 and CDR2 are MNHNS and SASEGT. The CDR3 is 11 residues long. Here the CDR3 DNA reads TGTGCCAGCAGCGGACAGGGGCCGCAGTATTTT. Translating gives CASSGQGPQYF.

This clonotype appeared many times. This chain links TRBV3-1 with TRBJ2-1; perhaps TRBD2 as D (6 bases). The CDR3 spans 15 residues. Trimming left V 6 bases short and J 6 bases short, with 18 bases between. The V gene's germline CDR1 is LGHDT and CDR2 YNNKEL (reference sequence). Written as DNA, the CDR3 is TGTGCCAGCAGTCCCCGGGACTGGAGAGGCAATGAGCAGTTCTTC. It codes for CASSPRDWRGNEQFF.

This clonotype has at least ten counts. The gene calls are TRBV5-1 and TRBJ2-5, with D perhaps being TRBD1 or TRBD2 (5 bases each). The CDR3 covers 14 residues. The V and J ends lost 0 bases and 3 bases respectively, with 9 bases between them. Germline CDR1 reads SGHRS; CDR2 reads YFSETQ. CDR3 DNA sequence: TGCGCCAGCAGCTTGGCAGGGACCGAAGAGACCCAGTACTTC. Protein: CASSLAGTEETQYF. Full variable domain (remainder filled in from reference TRBV5-1 and TRBJ2-5): KAGVTQTPRYLIKTRGQQVTLSCSPISGHRSVSWYQQTPGQGLQFLFEYFSETQRNKGNFPGRFSGRQFSNSRSEMNVSTLELGDSALYLCASSLAGTEETQYFGPGTRLLVL.

This clonotype was seen repeatedly, ten times or more. The chain uses TRBV12-3 or TRBV12-4 and TRBJ1-3; TRBD1 agrees at 10 bases. The CDR3 totals 17 residues. J lost 2 bases, V lost 2 bases, and 6 bases had no gene match. The CDR3 DNA sequence: TGTGCCAGCAGTTTAACTCCCGGGACAGGGGCTGGAAACACCATATATTTT. It translates to CASSLTPGTGAGNTIYF.

This clonotype has at least ten counts. The V gene is TRBV27, the J gene TRBJ1-1; 7 nucleotides match TRBD1. CDR1 and CDR2 (germline): MNHEY, SMNVEV (reference sequence). The CDR3 sequence is 15 residues long. The V segment lost 6 bases and the J segment 2 bases; nucleotides outside the gene matches: 9. CDR3 amino acids: CASSLSRQGNTEAFF. Here the CDR3 DNA reads TGTGCCAGCAGCCTCTCCCGACAGGGAAACACTGAAGCTTTCTTT.

This clonotype was observed many times. The chain carries TRBV7-2 and TRBJ2-7, with TRBD2 identical over 11 bases. This CDR3 is built from 14 residues. The V gene end was trimmed by 4 bases and the J gene end by 7 bases; junction bases not matched to a gene: 6. CDR1 and CDR2 from the germline V gene are SGHTA and FQGNSA. For the CDR3, the DNA is TGTGCCAGCAGCTCATTAGCGGGAGGGGGGGAGCAGTACTTC. Amino acid sequence: CASSSLAGGGEQYF.

The chain recombines TRBV6-1 with TRBJ2-3; 11 positions agree with TRBD2. V gave up 5 bases and J gave up 5 bases; unmatched junction bases: 6. Germline V gives CDR1 MNHNS, CDR2 SASEGT. This CDR3 has 15 residues. CDR3 DNA sequence: TGTGCCAGCAGTTCGAGACTAGCGGGAATAGATACGCAGTATTTT. Amino acid sequence: CASSSRLAGIDTQYF.

In regard to this clonotype: A much larger clone lies one base from this, so it may be a read error. The chain has TRBV6-2 or TRBV6-3 and TRBJ2-7; the match to TRBD2 covers 12 bases. The CDR3 covers 16 residues. CDR1 and CDR2 from the germline V gene are MNHEY and SVGEGT. CDR3 amino acids: CTSSLVGTSGYREQYF. DNA for the CDR3: TGTACCAGCAGTCTAGTGGGGACTAGCGGGTACAGGGAGCAGTACTTC.

The V gene is TRBV6-1, the J gene TRBJ2-7; 9 bases are shared with TRBD2. The length of the CDR3 is 15 residues. Germline V gene sequence: CDR1 MNHNS, CDR2 SASEGT. V was clipped by 5 bases and J by 7 bases; unmatched bases: 12. CDR3 bases: TGTGCCAGCAGTTTAGGGAGTAGCGGGAGTGGGGAGCAGTACTTC. This codes for CASSLGSSGSGEQYF.

The rearrangement links TRBV6-2 or TRBV6-3 to TRBJ2-3; D unclear. Germline CDR1 MNHEY, CDR2 SVGEGT. With 2 bases removed from V and 1 base from J, the gap between germline ends came to 13 bases. The CDR3 is 16 amino acids. CDR3 protein: CASSYIPDWGTDTQYF. The CDR3 DNA reads TGTGCCAGCAGTTACATCCCAGATTGGGGCACAGATACGCAGTATTTT.

The table lists this clonotype with many counts. The V call is TRBV30, the J call TRBJ1-5, with D tentatively TRBD1 (5 bases). Looked up from germline, CDR1 is GTSNPN and CDR2 is SVGIG (reference sequence). Trimming cost V 0 bases and J 10 bases, with 10 bases left between them. There are 12 residues in the CDR3. The CDR3 sequence: CAWSVYQGPQHF. As DNA, the CDR3 is TGTGCCTGGAGTGTATACCAGGGCCCCCAGCATTTT.

In this sample, this clonotype turned up many times. DNA of the CDR3: TGCAGTGCTAGACCCCCACTAGCGGGAGTTATAGATACGCAGTATTTT. This sequence encodes CSARPPLAGVIDTQYF. The chain recombines TRBV20-1 with TRBJ2-3; 11 bases align to TRBD2. V lost 2 bases and J lost 5; bases outside the gene matches: 9. The CDR3 spans 16 residues. Germline V CDR1 and CDR2: DFQATT, SNEGSKA (reference sequence).

Concerning this clonotype itself: Since a much larger clone is just one base distant, this may be a read error. The chain combines TRBV28 with TRBJ2-7; D remains unclear. CDR1 is MDHEN and CDR2 is SYDVKM in the germline V gene. CDR3 length equals 11 residues. The DNA of the CDR3 is TGTGCCGGCAGTTACCTCTACGAGCAGTACTTC. Residues: CAGSYLYEQYF.

The CDR3: CATREGATYNEQFF. The CDR3 DNA sequence: TGTGCCACCAGAGAGGGGGCCACATACAATGAGCAGTTCTTC. This chain uses TRBV15 with TRBJ2-1; 7 bases line up with TRBD1. CDR3 size: 14 residues. Germline CDR1 is LNHNV and CDR2 is YYDKDF (reference sequence). V dropped 6 bases and J dropped 4; count of bases not matched to a gene: 6.

The chain recombines TRBV12-3 or TRBV12-4 with TRBJ2-2; 9 bases fit TRBD1. The CDR3 covers 14 residues. V was clipped by 7 bases and J by 7 bases; unmatched bases: 7. CDR3 in DNA: TGTGCCAGCACACCGGGACAGGGAGACGGGGAGCTGTTTTTT. The encoded protein is CASTPGQGDGELFF.

Ten or more counts support this clonotype. The genes are TRBV18 and TRBJ2-7; possible D gene TRBD2, 5 bases. The CDR3 loop spans 14 amino acids. V lost 6 bases and J lost 4, with 16 bases in between. CDR1 and CDR2 from the germline V gene are KGHSH and LQKENI. The CDR3 bases are TGTGCCAGCTCGCCCCCGGGGAGCCCTTACGAGCAGTACTTC. Encoded protein: CASSPPGSPYEQYF.

This clonotype was seen only a few times. J is TRBJ1-6 and V is TRBV10-3; D might be TRBD1 (5 bases). From germline, CDR1 is ENHRY and CDR2 SYGVKD. The CDR3 sequence is 13 residues long. The ends were cut back, 3 bases at V and 9 bases at J, with 9 bases in the middle. The CDR3 DNA is TGTGCCATCAGTGAAGGGGAGGGTTCACCCCTCCACTTT. It yields the protein CAISEGEGSPLHF.

The chain couples TRBV5-4 to TRBJ2-1, with 11 bases lining up with TRBD2. V lost 2 bases to trimming and J lost 7 bases; unmatched junction nucleotides: 8. The CDR3 is 16 residues long. Germline CDR1 is SGHNT and CDR2 is YYREEE (reference sequence). CDR3 residues: CASSFSLAGVLNEQFF. The DNA for the CDR3 is TGTGCCAGCAGCTTTTCACTAGCGGGAGTCTTGAATGAGCAGTTCTTC.

Ten or more counts support this clonotype. The chain uses TRBV20-1 and TRBJ2-3; a possible D gene is TRBD2 (5 bases). The germline V and J ends were trimmed by 5 bases and 5 bases, with 14 bases remaining between them. This CDR3 is built from 13 residues. Germline CDR1 is DFQATT and CDR2 is SNEGSKA (reference sequence). CDR3 nucleotides: TGCAGTGCTGCCCCAGGACGGGGAGATACGCAGTATTTT. As protein: CSAAPGRGDTQYF.

This rearrangement joins TRBV5-1 to TRBJ1-4; unclear D gene. The CDR3 has 14 amino acids. Per germline, CDR1 SGHRS and CDR2 YFSETQ. The ends were cut back, 1 base at V and 0 bases at J, with 4 bases in the middle. This CDR3 reads CASSLRPTNEKLFF. The CDR3 nucleotides are TGCGCCAGCAGCTTGAGGCCAACTAATGAAAAACTGTTTTTT.

This clonotype was seen more than once but under ten times. The chain recombines TRBV28 with TRBJ2-2; D uncertain. Trimming took off 2 bases at V and 1 base at J, with 14 bases between the two ends. The germline V gene has CDR1 MDHEN and CDR2 SYDVKM. This CDR3 spans 17 amino acids. CDR3 nucleotides: TGTGCCAGCAGTTTAAACCAGAACGTGGGGAACACCGGGGAGCTGTTTTTT. It yields the protein CASSLNQNVGNTGELFF.

This clonotype came up once. J is TRBJ1-1 and V is TRBV30; D possibly corresponds to TRBD1 (5 bases). CDR3 length equals 14 residues. Trimming pared 4 bases from V and 0 bases from J, leaving 12 bases between. CDR1 and CDR2 (germline): GTSNPN, SVGIG (reference sequence). CDR3 in DNA: TGTGCCTGGACCAAAGGGGCTGTGAACACTGAAGCTTTCTTT. This encodes CAWTKGAVNTEAFF.

This chain uses TRBV20-1 with TRBJ2-2, with 7 bases identical to TRBD1. CDR3 length: 14 residues. CDR1 is DFQATT and CDR2 is SNEGSKA in the germline V gene (reference sequence). V dropped 4 bases and J dropped 1; count of bases not matched to a gene: 3. In DNA, the CDR3 is TGCAGTGCTACCACAGGGGAGAACACCGGGGAGCTGTTTTTT. It yields the protein CSATTGENTGELFF.

V usage is TRBV5-6 and J usage is TRBJ2-7; 7 positions match TRBD2. Germline trimming cut 5 bases from V and 4 bases from J; bases unmatched to any gene: 12. Germline values: CDR1 SGHDT, CDR2 YYEEEE. The CDR3 contains 15 residues. CDR3 coding DNA: TGTGCCAGCAGTCCGGCGGGACGCGGGGGATACGAGCAGTACTTC. It codes for CASSPAGRGGYEQYF.

This clonotype was counted many times. The genes are TRBV10-3 and TRBJ2-3; unclear D gene. This CDR3 spans 16 amino acids. Germline CDR1 is ENHRY and CDR2 is SYGVKD. Trimming cost V 2 bases and J 0 bases, with 12 bases left between them. CDR3 bases: TGTGCCATCAGTGAGCTTGGGCAGACTAGCACAGATACGCAGTATTTT. It specifies CAISELGQTSTDTQYF.

The sample holds many counts of this clonotype. This rearrangement joins TRBV28 to TRBJ2-5; 10 nucleotides line up with TRBD2. The V gene's germline CDR1 is MDHEN and CDR2 SYDVKM. The CDR3 runs 14 residues. The J segment lost 5 bases and the V segment lost 8 bases, leaving 8 bases of the junction unmatched. CDR3 protein: CASLPAGGPETQYF. The DNA for the CDR3 is TGTGCCAGCTTGCCAGCGGGAGGGCCCGAGACCCAGTACTTC.

The chain is built from TRBV6-1 and TRBJ2-7, with 11 bases matching TRBD1. CDR1 and CDR2 from the germline V gene are MNHNS and SASEGT. After removal of 5 bases from V and 3 bases from J, the junction contained 9 bases not matched to a gene. The CDR3 extends over 16 amino acids. CDR3 coding DNA: TGTGCCAGCAGTAGGGGGGGACAGGGGGGGTTCTACGAGCAGTACTTC. As protein: CASSRGGQGGFYEQYF.